This entry concerns a single T cell receptor beta chain. Its antigen is unidentified. The data belong to a study of identical twins. Whole-study results and caveats: Twin pairs had excess sharing that was weaker in beta out-of-frame sequences. Cross-sectional statistics underpinned the conclusions; the same donors were not followed.

The CDR3 loop spans 17 amino acids. V dropped 1 base and J dropped 4; count of bases not matched to a gene: 12. The V gene's germline CDR1 is SGHRS and CDR2 YFSETQ. A universal primer site was added by template switching, and unique molecular identifiers were carried by the cDNA. TCRdb fed the 5' RACE reads into MiXCR, producing one record per CDR3 protein. The table records 1.5 million to 2 million distinct CDR3 sequences, around a third of them present only once. Sequencing was performed on cord blood. The chain is built from TRBV5-1 and TRBJ1-2, with 8 bases fitting TRBD1. The receptor's source is a newborn girl in good health. CDR3 in DNA: TGCGCCAGCAGCTTGAATATTCCTGGGACAGGAGTCTATGGCTACACCTTC. It encodes CASSLNIPGTGVYGYTF.